This entry concerns a single TCR beta chain. The antigen it recognizes is unknown. The record has no base qualities; no much larger clone is one base away. The library was built by means of 5' RACE. Sequencing used an Illumina HiSeq 2500. A second PCR of roughly 7 to 11 cycles was run with a J-beta primer mix and a sample-barcoded 5' primer. A unique molecular identifier was introduced onto each TCR beta cDNA molecule by a template-switch 5' adaptor carrying 12 random nucleotides. Each sample yielded at least 2.5 million CDR3-containing paired-end reads. All of the RNA was converted into first-strand cDNA using the Mint cDNA synthesis kit, with a TRBC-specific oligonucleotide serving as the primer. Following uracil-DNA glycosylase treatment, all cDNA underwent a first 18-cycle PCR with the universal primers M1SS and BC2_uni_R. Per the authors' processing: For normalization, 1 million high-quality reads were randomly selected from each sample, with every read carrying a distinct molecular identifier. Reads with shared molecular identifiers were discarded instead of being binned into consensus sequences. MiTCR, run with a Q25 quality threshold and the strictest error-elimination algorithm, handled CDR3 identification, clonotype clustering and error correction. A nonparametric unseen species model using Euler transformation provided a lower-bound estimate of total TCR beta diversity. The public reads were run again by TCRdb, first through fastp at Q25 and then through MiXCR, and only productive beta chains were kept. Rows are unified per CDR3 protein, each entry keeping the most common DNA and genes. These V and J calls originate from TCRdb's pipeline instead of the authors' own analysis. Present in this sample are 850,000 to 1,000,000 distinct CDR3 sequences, under 50% of which were seen just once. Together, the top ten hold around 15% of the sample.

Systemically healthy Caucasian individuals from Russia, 39 in total and aged 6 to 90 years, were included as donors. Each donor gave about 9.7 milliliters of peripheral blood, drawn into EDTA-treated Vacutainer tubes. PBMCs were isolated by Ficoll-Paque density-gradient centrifugation, with at least 7 million obtained per sample. Total RNA, at least 5.5 micrograms per sample, was extracted from PBMCs with Trizol reagent. The percentages of naive CD45RAhigh/CD27high T cells were determined by flow cytometry on a PBMC aliquot from every donor. These data are taken from a study of blood T cells in healthy people across ages (dated by TCRdb to about 2015). The study in broad terms: In model experiments, template switching captured about one uniquely barcoded TCR beta cDNA molecule for every two T cells. Age-related changes in TCR beta repertoire diversity were measured in the study by deep sequencing normalized with unique cDNA molecular identifiers. The donors were split into four age groups: young (average 16 years), middle-aged (about 40), aged (about 56) and long-lived (roughly 86). To avoid experimental bias, donors of different ages were spread randomly across the sequencing lanes. The study analyzed two additional independent replicas of 1 million unique cDNA reads from the same blood draw for two donors, one aged 18 to 30 and one aged 80 or older. Summary of the overall study and its limitations: Bulk unsorted PBMC profiling prevented conclusive comparison of naive and antigen-experienced compartments. There was a strong correlation between observed TCR beta diversity and the percentage of naive T cells measured by flow cytometry. Donor CMV infection status was unknown, potentially confounding age-related changes in expanded clonotypes. Total diversity estimates from one million sequenced T cells were considered lower bounds and underestimates. The long-lived group showed more naive CD4+ T cells, fewer expanded clones and increased TCR diversity than the aged group, suggesting age selection. Observed TCR beta diversity per million T cells fell roughly linearly with age, and a significant reduction was already apparent by age around 39.

The CDR3 has 13 amino acids, counting the end cysteine and phenylalanine. Here the CDR3 DNA is all that survives: 39 bases in frame from base 1. V lost 6 bases and J lost 6 bases; the stretch between them is 13 bases long. Sequencing was carried out using blood. The chain links TRBV12-3 or TRBV12-4 with TRBJ2-3, with a tentative D call of TRBD1 or TRBD2, each matching 5 bases. This TCR came from a young man in good health. The DNA reads as follows: TGTGCCAGCAGCAGACTGAGGGGTGATACGCAGTATTTT. It is translated as CASSRLRGDTQYF.